This T cell receptor beta chain is from a study of T cells in Graves' hyperthyroidism and ophthalmopathy. Whole-study results and caveats: Blood also held most thyroid clonotypes expanded beyond 0.001.

Note on this clonotype: Its antigen is undetermined.

From RNA transcripts, TCR beta CDR3 regions were amplified. The HTBI primer set drove a first-round RT-PCR of the TCR CDR3. Using its own MiXCR run on the multiplex PCR reads, TCRdb lists one record per CDR3 protein. The table has roughly 580,000 distinct CDR3 sequences, under 60% seen once; the top ten hold roughly 8.2%. Aged 18 to 65, the patients had hyperthyroidism that was newly diagnosed and had lasted under 2 months. Diagnoses were made from clinical symptoms, serum measures (thyroxine and TRAb), thyroid ultrasound and orbital computed tomography. Unmatched junction bases numbered 4, after V lost 1 base and J lost 8 bases. The CDR3 runs to 15 residues.

This rearrangement joins TRBV12-3 or TRBV12-4 to TRBJ1-4; TRBD1 matches at 10 bases. This sequence was found in a woman aged 18-29 years with Graves' hyperthyroidism. The sample comprised peripheral blood or thyroid tissue (not recorded which). This chain's CDR3 is CASSLDRDRGEKLFF. The CDR3 nucleotides read TGTGCCAGCAGTTTAGACCGGGACAGGGGAGAAAAACTGTTTTTT.